Included here is one TCR beta chain sequence, with context. The antigen remains undetermined. The sample comes from a study of T-cell reconstitution after alpha-beta-depleted transplantation in children. Study results and caveats: Most T-cell counts and diversity one year after the transplant came from T cells that were newly produced. Alpha-beta T cells about two months after transplant reportedly derived from several hundred expanded graft clones.

Preparation of the TCRbeta library used unique molecular identifiers. A single record per CDR3 protein comes from TCRdb applying MiXCR to the PCR reads. The table lists about 980,000 distinct CDR3 sequences, roughly 29% of them singletons. The V and J ends lost 11 bases and 4 bases, in that order; junction bases with no gene match: 11. The CDR3 consists of 17 residues. The V gene's germline CDR1 is MDHEN and CDR2 SYDVKM. The starting material was PBMCs, mostly from graft donor cells, obtained 360 days after TCRalphabeta/CD19-depleted stem cell transplant. The rearrangement links TRBV28 to TRBJ2-1; 16 nucleotides match TRBD2. The receptor was isolated from a boy younger than two who had a stem cell transplant for SCID, so the T cells may come from the graft donor. Here the CDR3 DNA reads TGTGCCGCCACGGGACTAGCGGGGGGGGAAAGGTACAATGAGCAGTTCTTC. The encoded protein is CAATGLAGGERYNEQFF.